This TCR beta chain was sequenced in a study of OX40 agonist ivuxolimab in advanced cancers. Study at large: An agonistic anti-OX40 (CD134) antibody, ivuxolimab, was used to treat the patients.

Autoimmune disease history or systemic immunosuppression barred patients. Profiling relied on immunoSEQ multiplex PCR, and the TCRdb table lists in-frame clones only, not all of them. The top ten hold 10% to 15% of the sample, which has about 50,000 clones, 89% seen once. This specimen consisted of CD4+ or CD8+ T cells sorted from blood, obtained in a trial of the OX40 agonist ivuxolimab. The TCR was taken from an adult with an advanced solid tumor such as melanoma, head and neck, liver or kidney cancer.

Written as DNA, the CDR3 is TGCGCCAGCAGCCAAATCGAACTATTTAGTTTCACTAACGGGGGGGAGCTGTTTTTT. Amino acid sequence: CASSQIELFSFTNGGELFF. This chain joins TRBV4-1 and TRBJ2-2, with D unresolved. The CDR3 sequence is 19 residues long. The germline CDR1 and CDR2 sequences are MGHRA and YSYEKL. The V end was cut by 2 bases, the J end by 8 bases, with 27 bases between.